This T cell receptor (beta chain) comes out of a study of Ad26.COV2.S vaccination and SARS-CoV-2 variants. On the study more broadly: As a participant in COV1001, the donor was in the Ad26.COV2.S trial arm. The study gave Ad26.COV2.S intramuscularly, once or twice 56 days apart. Study-wide results and limits: The TCR-based breadth and depth measures might underestimate overall T cell responses. Breadth measured for non-spike TCRs was similar across vaccine and placebo recipients.

The data were produced by immunoSEQ multiplex PCR, yet TCRdb's version contains in-frame clones alone and is incomplete. The sample holds 440,000 or so clones, roughly 87% seen once. Trimming took 4 bases from V and 4 from J, leaving 11 bases between them. This CDR3 region has 15 residues. Per the germline V gene, CDR1 is ENHRY and CDR2 is SYGVKD. Points on this clone: As yet, its antigen is unknown.

Treatment of the sample: some 20 received Ad26.COV2.S at low or high dose, single or two shots; roughly five received placebo; per-sample allocation not given. Vaccine and placebo recipients were sampled on day 63 after the first injection. Sequencing used peripheral blood, obtained in a trial of Ad26.COV2.S vaccine versus placebo. This chain joins TRBV10-3 and TRBJ1-6; weak D call: TRBD1 (5 bases). The source is a person aged 18-60 years who received the Ad26.COV2.S COVID-19 vaccine or a placebo. CDR3 coding DNA: TGTGCCATCAGTGGGTCGACAGAGTATAATTCACCCCTCCACTTT. Protein sequence: CAISGSTEYNSPLHF.